The clone carrying this TCR beta chain was picked up a small number of times. As yet, its antigen is unknown. Germline is not matched at one junction end, which may reflect a read error. The CDR3 sequence is 19 residues long. Germline V gene lookup returns CDR1 KGHSH and CDR2 LQKENI. Expressed TCRB transcripts were sequenced because the entire RNA isolate underwent reverse transcription. TCRdb's copy holds only in-frame clones and misses some; the assay was immunoSEQ multiplex PCR. The sample includes 900,000 or so clones, roughly 17% seen only once; the top ten take 0.023%. The entry originates in a study of beta chain features in type 1 diabetes. General study findings and limits: Highly expressing activated T cells could be over-counted with a cDNA template. Individuals with type 1 diabetes displayed fewer insertions and more deletions at VDJ junctions. All four CD4+ subsets of Type 1 diabetes patients contained TCRB CDR3s that were moderately but significantly shorter.

Each donor gave one heparinised blood draw averaging roughly 100 mL. The receptor comes from a woman between 18 and 29 years old in good health. This chain joins TRBV18 and TRBJ1-1, with 12 nucleotides matching TRBD1. Material: naive CD4+ T cells from blood. CDR3: CASSPLLVGTGGRNTEAFF. Written as DNA, the CDR3 is TGTGCCAGTTCACCCCTCCTCGTGGGGACAGGGGGCCGGAACACTGAAGCTTTCTTT.